One sample yielded the 18 T cell receptor beta chains listed below, sequenced in a study of blood T cell repertoires in COVID-19. Measured with immunoSEQ multiplex PCR; TCRdb has only the in-frame clones, and not every one. The sample includes about 98,000 clones, about 80% of them seen just once. The material sequenced was peripheral blood. The source of these receptors is a man between 60 and 75 years old with acute or convalescent COVID-19.

The chain combines TRBV27 with TRBJ2-2; 10 bases match TRBD1. The CDR3 spans 19 residues. Germline V gene data show CDR1 as MNHEY and CDR2 as SMNVEV (reference sequence). V lost 2 bases to trimming and J lost 4 bases; unmatched junction nucleotides: 13. The CDR3 spells CASSLGVGRDRGFTGELFF. The CDR3 DNA sequence: TGTGCCAGCAGTTTAGGGGTGGGTAGGGACAGGGGTTTCACCGGGGAGCTGTTTTTT.

The J gene is TRBJ1-2, the V gene TRBV3-1 (or the pseudogene TRBV3-2), with TRBD1 matching 9 bases. CDR1 and CDR2 (germline): LGHDT, YNNKEL (reference sequence). J was trimmed by 2 bases and V by 4 bases; bases with no gene match: 11. The CDR3 loop spans 17 amino acids. The CDR3 coding sequence is TGTGCCAGCAGCCGTGAGGCCGGGACAGGGCTAAACTATGGCTACACCTTC. This codes for CASSREAGTGLNYGYTF.

This clone was seen only once. J is TRBJ2-2 and V is TRBV7-9; 8 bases align to TRBD1. With V trimmed by 0 bases and J by 6 bases, 6 bases remained unmatched. In germline, CDR1 is SEHNR, CDR2 FQNEAQ (reference sequence). The CDR3 covers 16 residues. Here the CDR3 DNA reads TGTGCCAGCAGCTTAGCACACCAGGGGGCCGCCGGGGAGCTGTTTTTT. It yields the protein CASSLAHQGAAGELFF.

The V gene is TRBV29-1, the J gene TRBJ2-2; the match to TRBD1 covers 9 bases. The germline gives CDR1 SQVTM, CDR2 ANQGSEA. CDR3 length: 13 residues. V was clipped by 1 base and J by 6 bases; unmatched bases: 0. CDR3 protein: CSVEGTGAGELFF. DNA for the CDR3: TGCAGCGTTGAAGGGACAGGGGCCGGGGAGCTGTTTTTT.

The rearrangement links TRBV9 to TRBJ2-1; D possibly corresponds to TRBD2 (6 bases). From germline, CDR1 is SGDLS and CDR2 YYNGEE. Trimming left V 0 bases short and J 6 bases short, with 13 bases between. This CDR3 spans 15 amino acids. Here the CDR3 DNA reads TGTGCCAGCAGCGTAGGCACGGTGGGGGGCAATGAGCAGTTCTTC. Residues: CASSVGTVGGNEQFF.

The chain has TRBV7-3 and TRBJ2-3; 7 bases align to TRBD2. Germline loops: CDR1 SGHTA, CDR2 FQGTGA. Germline trimming cut 5 bases from V and 3 bases from J; bases unmatched to any gene: 8. This CDR3 comprises 15 residues. DNA for the CDR3: TGTGCCAGCAGCCGCGGGGGTGAGGTTACAGATACGCAGTATTTT. Translation gives CASSRGGEVTDTQYF.

The CDR3 nucleotides are TGTGCCAGTAAAACGGGACAGGGCTCTGGAAACACCATATATTTT. This codes for CASKTGQGSGNTIYF. The rearrangement uses TRBV19 and TRBJ1-3; 9 bases map to TRBD1. V lost 7 bases, J lost 0 bases, and 4 bases stayed unmatched. Germline V gene sequence: CDR1 LNHDA, CDR2 SQIVND (reference sequence). This CDR3 region has 15 residues.

This clone was recorded only once. The gene calls are TRBV18 and TRBJ1-3; D call uncertain. Germline V gives CDR1 KGHSH, CDR2 LQKENI. V was clipped by 2 bases and J by 2 bases, with 13 bases between them. CDR3 length equals 16 residues. The CDR3 sequence is CASSPSGGSTGNTIYF. The CDR3, as DNA: TGTGCCAGCTCACCATCGGGAGGATCTACTGGAAACACCATATATTTT.

The chain is built from TRBV5-6 and TRBJ1-3; no reliable D call. Germline CDR1 SGHDT, CDR2 YYEEEE. The CDR3 is 16 residues long. V lost 1 base and J 1 base, leaving 12 bases between the germline ends. CDR3 sequence reads: CASSLSLPGSGNTIYF. The CDR3 DNA reads as TGTGCCAGCAGCTTGTCTCTACCGGGATCTGGAAACACCATATATTTT.

The chain has TRBV4-1 and TRBJ1-1; TRBD1 agrees at 8 bases. Trimming cost V 5 bases and J 6 bases; bases outside gene matches: 8. CDR3 size: 14 residues. Germline lookup yields CDR1 MGHRA and CDR2 YSYEKL. The DNA of the CDR3 is TGCGCCAGCAGCGCGCCGACAGGGGTCCCTGAAGCTTTCTTT. Amino acid sequence: CASSAPTGVPEAFF.

This chain joins TRBV5-1 and TRBJ2-5; D possibly corresponds to TRBD2 (6 bases). With 4 bases removed from V and 5 bases from J, the gap between germline ends came to 15 bases. Per the germline V gene, CDR1 is SGHRS and CDR2 is YFSETQ. The CDR3 spans 14 residues. In DNA, the CDR3 is TGCGCCAGCAGCATTACCGGGGCGGGGGAGACCCAGTACTTC. It translates to CASSITGAGETQYF.

V gene TRBV5-8 combines with J gene TRBJ1-1; TRBD1 matches 9 bases. Looked up from germline, CDR1 is SGHTS and CDR2 is YDEGEE. V lost 2 bases, J lost 4 bases, and 6 bases stayed unmatched. This CDR3 region has 15 residues. For the CDR3, the DNA is TGTGCCAGCAGCTTCACAGGGGGCGAGGTCACTGAAGCTTTCTTT. It encodes CASSFTGGEVTEAFF.

The chain combines TRBV30 with TRBJ2-1; 14 positions agree with TRBD2. V was pared by 1 base and J by 5 bases, with 1 base of the junction left unmatched. The CDR3 consists of 15 residues. The germline gives CDR1 GTSNPN, CDR2 SVGIG (reference sequence). The CDR3: CAWSGLAGGNNEQFF. Written as DNA, the CDR3 is TGTGCCTGGAGTGGACTAGCGGGAGGGAACAATGAGCAGTTCTTC.

This clone has more than one count but fewer than ten. This chain uses TRBV3-1 (or the pseudogene TRBV3-2) with TRBJ2-2; 8 nucleotides line up with TRBD2. The CDR3 has 14 residues. V shed 1 base and J 6 bases; nucleotides not matched to a gene: 1. The germline CDR1 and CDR2 sequences are LGHDT and YNNKEL (reference sequence). The CDR3 loop reads CASSQAGGPGELFF. The CDR3 DNA follows: TGTGCCAGCAGCCAAGCGGGAGGGCCCGGGGAGCTGTTTTTT.

V usage is TRBV19 and J usage is TRBJ1-1; 10 nucleotides align to TRBD1. Germline CDR1 and CDR2: LNHDA and SQIVND (reference sequence). With V trimmed by 7 bases and J by 6 bases, 5 bases remained unmatched. The CDR3 spans 13 residues. This CDR3 reads CASIGQGVAEAFF. The CDR3 bases are TGTGCCAGTATAGGACAGGGGGTTGCTGAAGCTTTCTTT.

The chain joins TRBV29-1 to TRBJ2-7; the D is unclear. This CDR3 is 12 amino acids long. Germline V lookup: CDR1 SQVTM, CDR2 ANQGSEA. V gave up 4 bases and J gave up 1 base, with 8 bases separating them. The CDR3 region is CSVVSLSYEQYV. In DNA, the CDR3 is TGCAGCGTTGTTAGTCTTTCCTACGAGCAGTACGTC.

DNA of the CDR3: TGTGCCAGCTCAACGGCGGGGGGCCAGGGGGATACGCAGTATTTT. Translating gives CASSTAGGQGDTQYF. This chain links TRBV9 with TRBJ2-3; 8 bases agree with TRBD2. Germline V gives CDR1 SGDLS, CDR2 YYNGEE. V was clipped by 7 bases and J by 6 bases; unmatched bases: 13. There are 15 residues in the CDR3.

The rearrangement joins TRBV19 to TRBJ1-1; D is uncertain. The germline V gene encodes CDR1 LNHDA and CDR2 SQIVND (reference sequence). The CDR3 sequence is 13 residues long. Trimming cost V 7 bases and J 1 base, with 10 bases left between them. CDR3 bases: TGTGCCAGTACCATCACCGGGAACACTGAAGCTTTCTTT. Amino acids: CASTITGNTEAFF. The variable domain in full, completed from reference TRBV19 and TRBJ1-1, reads DGGITQSPKYLFRKEGQNVTLSCEQNLNHDAMYWYRQDPGQGLRLIYYSQIVNDFQKGDIAEGYSVSREKKESFPLTVTSAQKNPTAFYLCASTITGNTEAFFGQGTRLTVV.